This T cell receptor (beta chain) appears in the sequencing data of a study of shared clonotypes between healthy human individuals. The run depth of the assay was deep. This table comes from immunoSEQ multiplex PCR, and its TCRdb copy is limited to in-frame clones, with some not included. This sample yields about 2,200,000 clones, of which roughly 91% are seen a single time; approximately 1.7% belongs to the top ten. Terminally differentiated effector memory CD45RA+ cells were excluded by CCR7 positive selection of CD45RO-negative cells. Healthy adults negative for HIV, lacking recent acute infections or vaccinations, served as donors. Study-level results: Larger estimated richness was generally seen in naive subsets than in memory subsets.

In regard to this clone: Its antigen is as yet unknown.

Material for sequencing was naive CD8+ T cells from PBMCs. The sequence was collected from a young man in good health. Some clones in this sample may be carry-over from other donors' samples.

The CDR3 region is CASTKDGSNQPQHF. In DNA, the CDR3 is TGTGCCAGCACCAAAGACGGGAGCAATCAGCCCCAGCATTTT. The V and J genes are TRBV6-6 and TRBJ1-5; D is uncertain. The CDR3 is 14 amino acids. V gave up 7 bases and J gave up 1 base, with 11 bases separating them. Germline CDR1 is MNHNY and CDR2 is SVGAGI (reference sequence).